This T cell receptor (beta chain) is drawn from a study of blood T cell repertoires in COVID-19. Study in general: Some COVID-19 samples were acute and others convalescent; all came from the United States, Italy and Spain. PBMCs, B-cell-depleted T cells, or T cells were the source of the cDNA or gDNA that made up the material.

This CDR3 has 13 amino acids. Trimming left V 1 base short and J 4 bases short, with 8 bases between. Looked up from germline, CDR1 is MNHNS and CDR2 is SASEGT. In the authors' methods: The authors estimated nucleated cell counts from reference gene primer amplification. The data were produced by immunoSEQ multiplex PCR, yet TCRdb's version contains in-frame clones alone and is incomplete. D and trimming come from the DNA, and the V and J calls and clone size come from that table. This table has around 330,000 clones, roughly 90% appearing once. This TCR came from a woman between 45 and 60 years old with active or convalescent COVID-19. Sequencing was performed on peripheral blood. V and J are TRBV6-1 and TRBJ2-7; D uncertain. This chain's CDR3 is CASSEGPEYEQYF. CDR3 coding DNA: TGTGCCAGCAGTGAAGGCCCGGAGTACGAGCAGTACTTC.